One sample yielded the 8 T cell receptor beta chains listed below, sequenced in a study of shared T cell receptors in the human thymus. Libraries were prepared by immunoSEQ multiplex PCR; TCRdb keeps only in-frame clonotypes and omits some of them. The repertoire holds approximately 760,000 clones, with roughly 88% as singletons. The same specimen was also included in a second study, on human thymus T cells.

Sequenced input: thymocytes. All receptors derive from a girl less than two years old with a congenital heart defect.

CDR3 sequence: CAISGLAVYEQYF. CDR3 in DNA: TGTGCCATCTCTGGCCTAGCGGTGTACGAGCAGTACTTC. The chain employs TRBV10-3 and TRBJ2-7; 7 bases are a match to TRBD2. CDR1 is ENHRY and CDR2 is SYGVKD in the germline V gene. The CDR3 loop spans 13 amino acids. V dropped 8 bases and J dropped 4; count of bases not matched to a gene: 8.

J is TRBJ1-1 and V is TRBV7-8; D is perhaps TRBD1 (5 bases). With 5 bases removed from V and 3 bases from J, the gap between germline ends came to 13 bases. The CDR3 is 14 residues long. The germline V gene encodes CDR1 SGHVS and CDR2 FQNEAQ. The CDR3 here is CASSRITGHTEAFF. CDR3 sequence (DNA): TGTGCCAGCAGCCGAATTACAGGTCACACTGAAGCTTTCTTT.

The genes are TRBV27 and TRBJ1-2; D is perhaps TRBD1 (6 bases). V was clipped by 2 bases and J by 5 bases, with 15 bases between them. The germline V gene has CDR1 MNHEY and CDR2 SMNVEV (reference sequence). This CDR3 contains 15 residues. This CDR3 reads CASSLRPGHRYGYTF. CDR3 sequence (DNA): TGTGCCAGCAGTTTAAGGCCGGGACACCGGTATGGCTACACCTTC.

V gene TRBV6-4 combines with J gene TRBJ2-3; 13 nucleotides match TRBD2. CDR1 MRHNA and CDR2 SNTAGT come from the germline V gene. The CDR3 sequence is 16 residues long. The V segment lost 5 bases and the J segment 2 bases; nucleotides outside the gene matches: 4. The CDR3 protein is CASSRTSGGATDTQYF. CDR3 nucleotide sequence: TGTGCCAGCAGTCGAACTAGCGGGGGGGCCACAGATACGCAGTATTTT.

The V call is TRBV10-3, the J call TRBJ1-5; D is undetermined. The CDR3 spans 17 residues. Germline-derived CDR1 and CDR2 are ENHRY and SYGVKD. With 2 bases removed from V and 9 bases from J, the gap between germline ends came to 23 bases. As DNA, the CDR3 is TGTGCCATCAGTGAGATCCGAGCTTCGGGTGGTTTTCGGCCCCAGCATTTT. It codes for CAISEIRASGGFRPQHF.

The gene calls are TRBV13 and TRBJ1-2, with 9 bases that match TRBD1. Germline V gene data show CDR1 as PRHDT and CDR2 as FYEKMQ (reference sequence). CDR3 length equals 15 residues. V lost 7 bases, J lost 8 bases, and 14 bases stayed unmatched. CDR3: CASTVLRDRVGGYTF. As DNA, the CDR3 is TGTGCCAGCACTGTACTCCGGGACAGGGTGGGGGGCTACACCTTC.

CDR3 DNA: TGTGCCAGCAGTAGAAGACAGGGGGGCCACGAGCAGTACTTC. Its protein product is CASSRRQGGHEQYF. The chain links TRBV2 to TRBJ2-7, with 9 bases aligning to TRBD1. This CDR3 has 14 amino acids. Germline CDR1 SNHLY, CDR2 FYNNEI. J gave up 5 bases and V 5 bases, and 7 bases lay outside the gene matches.

The chain uses TRBV28 and TRBJ2-3; D is possibly TRBD1 (6 bases). V was shortened by 6 bases and J by 0 bases, with 10 bases between the two germline ends. The CDR3 totals 14 residues. Germline V gene sequence: CDR1 MDHEN, CDR2 SYDVKM. The CDR3 coding sequence is TGTGCCAGCAGGACGACAGGAAGCACAGATACGCAGTATTTT. Translated: CASRTTGSTDTQYF.